The 10 T cell receptor beta chains below were found in one sample sequenced in a study of blood T cell repertoires in COVID-19 (dated by TCRdb to 2019 to 2021). Libraries were made using the immunoSEQ multiplex PCR assay. Not all clones reach the TCRdb copy of this immuneACCESS table, which keeps in-frame sequences only. Checked studies attribute under half of the gap to unresolved V genes and leave the rest unexplained. The sample has about 160,000 clones on record, roughly 80% of them singletons. The ten largest make up about 2% of the sample. Sequences were obtained from peripheral blood. The receptors were gathered from a man aged 65 to 85 with acute or convalescent COVID-19.

V is TRBV6-6 and J is TRBJ1-5, with TRBD1 identical over 7 bases. V lost 2 bases and J lost 0; bases outside the gene matches: 4. Per the germline V gene, CDR1 is MNHNY and CDR2 is SVGAGI (reference sequence). CDR3 size: 16 residues. The CDR3 region is CASSYDRANSNQPQHF. In DNA form, the CDR3 reads TGTGCCAGCAGTTACGACAGGGCAAATAGCAATCAGCCCCAGCATTTT.

The genes are TRBV28 and TRBJ1-4; maybe TRBD1 (5 bases). Trimming shortened V by 7 bases and J by 2 bases, and 8 bases separated the two germline ends. Germline V gives CDR1 MDHEN, CDR2 SYDVKM. The CDR3 is 13 residues long. The CDR3 region is CASIGATNEKLFF. The DNA of the CDR3 is TGTGCCAGCATAGGGGCGACTAATGAAAAACTGTTTTTT.

CDR3 nucleotide sequence: TGTGCCAGTAACACACAGGGGGCAAACTATGGCTACACCTTC. As protein: CASNTQGANYGYTF. The V and J genes are TRBV19 and TRBJ1-2, with 9 nucleotides matching TRBD1. The CDR3 consists of 14 residues. Unmatched junction bases numbered 5, after V lost 7 bases and J lost 2 bases. Germline CDR1 and CDR2: LNHDA and SQIVND (reference sequence).

This chain joins TRBV11-3 and TRBJ2-1, with a tentative D call TRBD2 (5 bases). Germline loops: CDR1 SGHNT, CDR2 YENEEA. This CDR3 comprises 13 residues. The germline V and J ends were trimmed by 1 base and 4 bases, with 5 bases remaining between them. For the CDR3, the DNA is TGTGCCAGCAGCTTAGCGGGGTACAATGAGCAGTTCTTC. This translates into CASSLAGYNEQFF. Based on the CDR3 plus reference TRBV11-3 and TRBJ2-1, the full variable domain is EAGVVQSPRYKIIEKKQPVAFWCNPISGHNTLYWYLQNLGQGPELLIRYENEEAVDDSQLPKDRFSAERLKGVDSTLKIQPAELGDSAVYLCASSLAGYNEQFFGPGTRLTVL.

Only one count was recorded for this clone. The chain combines TRBV7-6 with TRBJ2-7, with a possible D match to TRBD2 (5 bases). The CDR3 consists of 13 residues. The germline gives CDR1 SGHVS, CDR2 FNYEAQ. Trimming removed 1 base from V and 6 bases from J, with 10 bases in between. The DNA for the CDR3 is TGTGCCAGCAGCTTAGAGGGCGAGGGCGAGCAGTACTTC. Amino acid sequence: CASSLEGEGEQYF.

This clone has just one count. The J gene is TRBJ1-4, the V gene TRBV19; 7 bases are a match to TRBD1. The length of the CDR3 is 14 residues. Unmatched junction bases numbered 5, after V lost 5 bases and J lost 5 bases. Germline lookup yields CDR1 LNHDA and CDR2 SQIVND (reference sequence). The CDR3 DNA follows: TGTGCCAGTAGTCCGGGACAGATGAATGAAAAACTGTTTTTT. Translation gives CASSPGQMNEKLFF.

The V call is TRBV19, the J call TRBJ2-2; no reliable D call. V lost 5 bases to trimming and J lost 5 bases, with 12 bases between them. Germline CDR1 and CDR2: LNHDA and SQIVND (reference sequence). The CDR3 is made up of 14 amino acids. CDR3 DNA: TGTGCCAGTAGTCTGGGTACAGAGACCGGGGAGCTGTTTTTT. Translating gives CASSLGTETGELFF.

The V and J genes are TRBV9 and TRBJ2-7, with TRBD1 matching over 9 bases. The germline V gene encodes CDR1 SGDLS and CDR2 YYNGEE. There are 16 residues in the CDR3. The V and J ends lost 2 bases and 3 bases, in that order; junction bases with no gene match: 9. CDR3 in DNA: TGTGCCAGCAGCGTCTCAGCGGGGACAGGGAACTACGAGCAGTACTTC. Translation gives CASSVSAGTGNYEQYF.

The genes are TRBV7-8 and TRBJ2-7, with TRBD2 identical over 7 bases. Germline CDR1 SGHVS, CDR2 FQNEAQ. The CDR3 totals 13 residues. J was trimmed by 6 bases and V by 4 bases; bases with no gene match: 6. CDR3 nucleotides: TGTGCCAGCAGCTCGGGGGGTTATGGCGAGCAGTACTTC. This codes for CASSSGGYGEQYF.

V gene TRBV5-4 combines with J gene TRBJ2-1; TRBD2 aligns across 11 bases. V lost 3 bases to trimming and J lost 10 bases; unmatched junction nucleotides: 6. The CDR3 totals 14 residues. Looked up from germline, CDR1 is SGHNT and CDR2 is YYREEE (reference sequence). The CDR3 region has the DNA TGTGCCAGCAGCTCTAGCGGGAGGACTGGGGAGCAGTTCTTC. This codes for CASSSSGRTGEQFF.